Listed here are 25 T cell receptor beta chains from one sample, sequenced in a study of tumor-infiltrating lymphocytes in localized non-small cell lung cancer. Measured with immunoSEQ multiplex PCR; TCRdb has only the in-frame clones, and not every one. The sample has about 15,000 clones, approximately 69% seen once; the top ten hold 5% to 6%. The material sequenced was lung tumor tissue. The receptors shown here come from a human donor with non-small cell lung cancer.

The chain combines TRBV5-1 with TRBJ2-5; 7 bases line up with TRBD1. Germline V gene sequence: CDR1 SGHRS, CDR2 YFSETQ. CDR3 length equals 14 residues. Trimming at V came to 0 bases and at J to 5 bases, leaving 4 bases not matched to a gene. The CDR3 DNA reads as TGCGCCAGCAGCTTGGAACAGGGGTGGGAGACCCAGTACTTC. Translation: CASSLEQGWETQYF.

The gene calls are TRBV18 and TRBJ2-5, with 9 bases matching TRBD2. Germline values: CDR1 KGHSH, CDR2 LQKENI. V shed 5 bases, J shed 2 bases, and the junction held 3 bases outside the gene matches. The CDR3 is 14 amino acids. The DNA of the CDR3 is TGTGCCAGCTCATTGACTAGCGGACAAGAGACCCAGTACTTC. It encodes CASSLTSGQETQYF.

This clone was picked up one time. This rearrangement joins TRBV14 to TRBJ2-7, with TRBD2 matching over 7 bases. The V gene's germline CDR1 is SGHDN and CDR2 FVKESK. CDR3 length: 13 residues. V lost 2 bases, J lost 3 bases, and 1 base stayed unmatched. The CDR3: CASSQSSGYEQYF. The CDR3 DNA follows: TGTGCCAGCAGCCAATCTAGCGGCTACGAGCAGTACTTC.

This sequence joins TRBV2 and TRBJ2-1; D ambiguous. The CDR3 extends over 15 amino acids. CDR1 is SNHLY and CDR2 is FYNNEI in the germline V gene. The V and J ends lost 7 bases and 11 bases respectively, with 24 bases between them. The CDR3 protein is CASTGDQTPLTKQFF. The CDR3 bases are TGTGCCAGCACAGGAGACCAAACACCCCTAACCAAGCAGTTCTTC.

CDR3 region: CASSPGEGNYGYTF. As DNA, the CDR3 is TGTGCCAGCTCACCTGGCGAGGGGAACTATGGCTACACCTTC. J is TRBJ1-2 and V is TRBV18; a possible D gene is TRBD1 (5 bases). The CDR3 contains 14 residues. Germline values: CDR1 KGHSH, CDR2 LQKENI. V lost 3 bases and J lost 2, with 10 bases in between.

This clone was counted only a few times. The chain is built from TRBV7-8 and TRBJ1-4; TRBD1 might be the D (6 bases). Germline CDR1 and CDR2: SGHVS and FQNEAQ. Trimming took off 2 bases at V and 0 bases at J, with 10 bases between the two ends. The CDR3 totals 16 residues. This chain's CDR3 is CASSLQGLSTNEKLFF. The CDR3 nucleotides read TGTGCCAGCAGCTTACAGGGGCTTTCAACTAATGAAAAACTGTTTTTT.

The chain employs TRBV19 and TRBJ2-7; 9 bases are shared with TRBD2. CDR1 is LNHDA, CDR2 SQIVND, per germline (reference sequence). J was trimmed by 0 bases and V by 7 bases; bases with no gene match: 4. The CDR3 extends over 14 amino acids. The chain's CDR3 is CASKRSGSSYEQYF. The CDR3 DNA reads TGTGCCAGTAAGCGTAGCGGGAGCTCCTACGAGCAGTACTTC.

The V and J genes are TRBV7-3 and TRBJ2-7; perhaps TRBD1 as D (5 bases). Per germline, CDR1 SGHTA and CDR2 FQGTGA. V lost 5 bases, J lost 0 bases, and 17 bases lay in between. The CDR3 totals 16 residues. This chain's CDR3 is CASSPTGRASSYEQYF. The CDR3 coding sequence is TGTGCCAGCAGCCCAACCGGCAGGGCGAGCTCCTACGAGCAGTACTTC.

This clone is categorized as medium-sized. The V gene is TRBV6-1, the J gene TRBJ1-2; D is unclear. Germline lookup yields CDR1 MNHNS and CDR2 SASEGT. Trimming stripped 0 bases from V and 13 bases from J, with 18 bases between. The CDR3 is 14 residues long. For the CDR3, the DNA is TGTGCCAGCAGTGAAGCCGGCGGCCTTTTTTCACCCACCTTC. Translated, it gives CASSEAGGLFSPTF.

The V and J genes are TRBV6-6 and TRBJ1-3, with D uncertain. The CDR3 consists of 14 residues. Germline V gives CDR1 MNHNY, CDR2 SVGAGI (reference sequence). The V end was cut by 4 bases, the J end by 2 bases, with 9 bases between. Written as DNA, the CDR3 is TGTGCCAGCAGTTCTACACCGACTGGAAACACCATATATTTT. Protein: CASSSTPTGNTIYF.

This clone was observed a single time. The rearrangement joins TRBV27 to TRBJ2-7, with D possibly matching TRBD1 (6 bases). In germline, CDR1 is MNHEY, CDR2 SMNVEV (reference sequence). Deletions cut 5 bases from V and 1 base from J, with 12 bases between. This CDR3 spans 14 amino acids. The CDR3 loop reads CASSNRAQSYEQYF. The CDR3 DNA reads as TGTGCCAGCAGTAACAGGGCTCAATCCTACGAGCAGTACTTC.

The V call is TRBV18, the J call TRBJ1-5; the D gene is possibly TRBD1 (5 bases). Trimming pared 5 bases from V and 5 bases from J, leaving 7 bases between. CDR1 is KGHSH and CDR2 is LQKENI in the germline V gene. CDR3 length equals 12 residues. CDR3 residues: CASSGGDQPQHF. CDR3 DNA: TGTGCCAGCTCAGGGGGTGATCAGCCCCAGCATTTT.

The CDR3: CASTAYNNEQFF. The DNA for the CDR3 is TGTGCCAGCACCGCATATAACAATGAGCAGTTCTTC. This chain links TRBV7-9 with TRBJ2-1; D remains ambiguous. Between the trimmed V and J ends, which lost 7 bases and 5 bases, there was a span of 9 bases. The CDR3 totals 12 residues. From germline, CDR1 is SEHNR and CDR2 FQNEAQ (reference sequence).

The chain is built from TRBV19 and TRBJ2-1; 12 bases fit TRBD2. Germline CDR1 is LNHDA and CDR2 is SQIVND (reference sequence). This CDR3 contains 16 residues. V lost 7 bases to trimming and J lost 9 bases; unmatched junction nucleotides: 13. In nucleotides, the CDR3 is TGTGCCAGTACCCCATCGGTCCTAGCGGGAGGGTCTGAGCAGTTCTTC. Protein product: CASTPSVLAGGSEQFF.

The V gene is TRBV7-2, the J gene TRBJ1-5, with D hard to call. The germline V gene has CDR1 SGHTA and CDR2 FQGNSA. This CDR3 has 14 amino acids. V was shortened by 5 bases and J by 7 bases, with 15 bases between the two germline ends. The CDR3 DNA is TGTGCCAGCAGCCCTGGACGGGAGGGCCAGCCCCAGCATTTT. This translates into CASSPGREGQPQHF.

This clone appeared a few times. This rearrangement joins TRBV15 to TRBJ1-2, with D uncertain. V lost 3 bases to trimming and J lost 8 bases, with 13 bases between them. The germline CDR1 and CDR2 sequences are LNHNV and YYDKDF (reference sequence). This CDR3 is built from 13 residues. CDR3 bases: TGTGCCACCAGCAGCGGAAAGGGTCAAGGCTACACCTTC. Translation gives CATSSGKGQGYTF.

V is TRBV7-2 and J is TRBJ2-1; TRBD2 is a possible D gene (5 bases). Germline V gives CDR1 SGHTA, CDR2 FQGNSA. The V gene lost 2 bases and the J gene lost 5 bases, with 16 bases spanning the gap. The CDR3 is 16 amino acids. The CDR3 nucleotides read TGTGCCAGCAGCTTATCCCCGGGAACCACTGACAATGAGCAGTTCTTC. This sequence encodes CASSLSPGTTDNEQFF.

V usage is TRBV5-6 and J usage is TRBJ1-4; D possibly corresponds to TRBD1 (5 bases). This CDR3 spans 15 amino acids. The V gene lost 3 bases and the J gene lost 1 base, with 10 bases spanning the gap. In germline, CDR1 is SGHDT, CDR2 YYEEEE. Here the CDR3 reads CASSYDGGTNEKLFF. CDR3 nucleotide sequence: TGTGCCAGCAGCTATGATGGGGGAACTAATGAAAAACTGTTTTTT.

This chain connects TRBV5-1 to TRBJ1-2; 8 positions match TRBD1. J lost 7 bases, V lost 4 bases, and 12 bases had no gene match. Germline V gene data show CDR1 as SGHRS and CDR2 as YFSETQ. CDR3 length: 15 amino acids. The CDR3 protein is CASSPGQGGIGGYTF. DNA of the CDR3: TGCGCCAGCAGCCCCGGACAGGGAGGGATCGGTGGCTACACCTTC.

The chain combines TRBV28 with TRBJ2-3; 9 bases line up with TRBD2. Germline CDR1 and CDR2: MDHEN and SYDVKM. The CDR3 covers 15 residues. V dropped 6 bases and J dropped 5; count of bases not matched to a gene: 9. This CDR3 reads CASSGGGRALDTQYF. CDR3 DNA: TGTGCCAGCAGCGGGGGCGGGAGGGCTTTAGATACGCAGTATTTT.

V is TRBV30 and J is TRBJ2-7, with D perhaps TRBD1 or TRBD2 (5 bases each). V lost 4 bases, J lost 6 bases, and 16 bases lay in between. The CDR3 runs to 13 residues. Germline loops: CDR1 GTSNPN, CDR2 SVGIG (reference sequence). The DNA for the CDR3 is TGTGCCTGGACGGGGCAGAATCTGGGCGAGCAGTACTTC. Translating gives CAWTGQNLGEQYF.

This clone has just a few counts. The chain couples TRBV12-2 to TRBJ2-1; the table's D call TRBD2 went unverified against the DNA. TRBV12-2 is designated a pseudogene. This CDR3 spans 16 amino acids. CDR3 coding DNA: TGTGCAAGTCGCTTAATCGTCTGCCCTCGGGACAATGAGCAGTTCTTC. Translating gives CASRLIVCPRDNEQFF.

This chain uses TRBV7-9 with TRBJ1-2; the D gene is possibly TRBD1 (5 bases). The germline gives CDR1 SEHNR, CDR2 FQNEAQ (reference sequence). This CDR3 has 12 amino acids. V dropped 4 bases and J dropped 6 bases, with 9 bases sitting between them. Written as DNA, the CDR3 is TGTGCCAGCAGCTGGACAACCAATGGCTACACCTTC. Translation gives CASSWTTNGYTF.

The rearrangement links TRBV9 to TRBJ2-1; 12 bases match TRBD2. V was pared by 1 base and J by 10 bases, with 3 bases of the junction left unmatched. The CDR3 sequence is 14 residues long. Looked up from germline, CDR1 is SGDLS and CDR2 is YYNGEE. CDR3 region: CASSVILAGGEQFF. The CDR3 DNA reads TGTGCCAGCAGCGTAATTCTAGCGGGAGGGGAGCAGTTCTTC.

The gene calls are TRBV25-1 and TRBJ2-5; TRBD1 aligns across 10 bases. CDR3 length equals 14 residues. Per germline, CDR1 MGHDK and CDR2 SYGVNS. J was trimmed by 5 bases and V by 6 bases; bases with no gene match: 6. CDR3 bases: TGTGCCAGCAGCCGACAGGGGGCGGGGGAGACCCAGTACTTC. This gives the protein CASSRQGAGETQYF. Full variable domain (outside the CDR3, taken from reference TRBV25-1 and TRBJ2-5): EADIYQTPRYLVIGTGKKITLECSQTMGHDKMYWYQQDPGMELHLIHYSYGVNSTEKGDLSSESTVSRIRTEHFPLTLESARPSHTSQYLCASSRQGAGETQYFGPGTRLLVL.